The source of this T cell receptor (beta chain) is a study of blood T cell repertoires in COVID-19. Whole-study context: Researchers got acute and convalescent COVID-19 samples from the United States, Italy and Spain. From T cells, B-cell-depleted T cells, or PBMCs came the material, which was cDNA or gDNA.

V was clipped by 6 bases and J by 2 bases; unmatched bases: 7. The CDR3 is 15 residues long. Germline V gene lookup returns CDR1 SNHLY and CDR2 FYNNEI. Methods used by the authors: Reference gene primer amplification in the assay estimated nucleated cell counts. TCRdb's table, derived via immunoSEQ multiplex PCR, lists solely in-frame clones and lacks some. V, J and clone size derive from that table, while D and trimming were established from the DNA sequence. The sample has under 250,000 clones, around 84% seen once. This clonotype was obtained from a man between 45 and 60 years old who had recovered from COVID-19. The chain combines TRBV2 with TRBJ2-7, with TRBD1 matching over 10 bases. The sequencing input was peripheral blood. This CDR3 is CASRGRTGGPYEQYF. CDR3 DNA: TGTGCCAGCAGAGGACGGACAGGGGGGCCCTACGAGCAGTACTTC. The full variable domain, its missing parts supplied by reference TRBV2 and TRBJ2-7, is EPEVTQTPSHQVTQMGQEVILRCVPISNHLYFYWYRQILGQKVEFLVSFYNNEISEKSEIFDDQFSVERPDGSNFTLKIRSTKLEDSAMYFCASRGRTGGPYEQYFGPGTRLTVT.